This T cell receptor (beta chain) was sequenced in a study of blood T cell repertoires in COVID-19. Germline lookup yields CDR1 SQVTM and CDR2 ANQGSEA. The CDR3 covers 13 residues. V was cut by 3 bases and J by 5 bases, with 11 bases left in between. Cohort 3 recovered donors had two negative PCRs, clearance, or symptom resolution. Authors' processing steps: Amplification of reference gene primers provided the estimated nucleated cell counts. Method: immunoSEQ multiplex PCR; TCRdb's copy keeps in-frame clones and lacks some. Clone size and V and J calls were adopted from that table, with D and trimming inferred from the DNA. The sample has 300,000 to 400,000 clones; approximately 90% are singletons.

This chain uses TRBV29-1 with TRBJ2-1; tentatively, D is TRBD2 (5 bases). Sample: PBMCs or T cells enriched from blood (not recorded which). The receptor comes from a young woman who had recovered from COVID-19. The chain's CDR3 is CSVEGSTHNEQFF. CDR3 DNA: TGCAGCGTTGAGGGGAGCACTCACAATGAGCAGTTCTTC.